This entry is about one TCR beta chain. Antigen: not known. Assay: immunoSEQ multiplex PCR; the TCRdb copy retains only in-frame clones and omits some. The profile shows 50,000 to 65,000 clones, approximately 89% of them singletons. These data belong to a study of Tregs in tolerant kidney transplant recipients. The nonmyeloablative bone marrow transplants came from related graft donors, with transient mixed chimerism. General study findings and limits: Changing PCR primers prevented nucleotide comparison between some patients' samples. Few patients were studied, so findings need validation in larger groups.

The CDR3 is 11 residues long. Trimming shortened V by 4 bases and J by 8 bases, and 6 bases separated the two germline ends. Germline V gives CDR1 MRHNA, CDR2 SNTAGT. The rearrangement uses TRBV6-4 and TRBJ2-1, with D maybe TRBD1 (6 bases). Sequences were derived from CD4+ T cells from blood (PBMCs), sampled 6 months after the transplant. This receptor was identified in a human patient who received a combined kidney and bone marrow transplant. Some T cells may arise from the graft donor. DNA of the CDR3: TGTGCCAGCAGTGGGGGGCATGAGCAGTTCTTC. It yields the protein CASSGGHEQFF.